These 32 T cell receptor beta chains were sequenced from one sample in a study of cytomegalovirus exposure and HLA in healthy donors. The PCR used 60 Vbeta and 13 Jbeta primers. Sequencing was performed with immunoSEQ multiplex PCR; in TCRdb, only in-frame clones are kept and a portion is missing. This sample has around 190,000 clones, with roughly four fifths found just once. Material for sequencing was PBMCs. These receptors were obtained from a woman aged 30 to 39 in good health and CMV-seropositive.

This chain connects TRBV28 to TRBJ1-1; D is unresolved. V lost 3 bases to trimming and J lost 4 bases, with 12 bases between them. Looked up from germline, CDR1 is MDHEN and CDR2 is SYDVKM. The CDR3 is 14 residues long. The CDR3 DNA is TGTGCCAGCAGTTTTAGACGGGAAGGCACTGAAGCTTTCTTT. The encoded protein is CASSFRREGTEAFF.

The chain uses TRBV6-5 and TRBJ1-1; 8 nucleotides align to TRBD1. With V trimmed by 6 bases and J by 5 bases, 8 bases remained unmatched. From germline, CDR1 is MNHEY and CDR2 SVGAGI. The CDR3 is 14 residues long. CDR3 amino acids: CASSPTGGKTEAFF. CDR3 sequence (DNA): TGTGCCAGCAGCCCCACAGGGGGTAAAACTGAAGCTTTCTTT.

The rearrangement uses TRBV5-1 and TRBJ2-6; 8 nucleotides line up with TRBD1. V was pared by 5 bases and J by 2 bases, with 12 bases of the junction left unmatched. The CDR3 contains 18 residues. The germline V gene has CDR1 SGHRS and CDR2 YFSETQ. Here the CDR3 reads CASRVQAGGATGANVLTF. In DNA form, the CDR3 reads TGCGCCAGCAGAGTTCAGGCAGGGGGCGCGACTGGGGCCAACGTCCTGACTTTC. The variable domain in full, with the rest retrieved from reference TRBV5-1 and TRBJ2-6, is KAGVTQTPRYLIKTRGQQVTLSCSPISGHRSVSWYQQTPGQGLQFLFEYFSETQRNKGNFPGRFSGRQFSNSRSEMNVSTLELGDSALYLCASRVQAGGATGANVLTFGAGSRLTVL.

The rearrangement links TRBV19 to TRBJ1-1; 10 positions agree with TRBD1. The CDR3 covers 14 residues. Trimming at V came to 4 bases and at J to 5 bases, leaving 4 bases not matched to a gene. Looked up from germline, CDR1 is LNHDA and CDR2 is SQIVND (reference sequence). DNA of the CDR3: TGTGCCAGTAGTACTTGGACAGGGGGAACTGAAGCTTTCTTT. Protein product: CASSTWTGGTEAFF.

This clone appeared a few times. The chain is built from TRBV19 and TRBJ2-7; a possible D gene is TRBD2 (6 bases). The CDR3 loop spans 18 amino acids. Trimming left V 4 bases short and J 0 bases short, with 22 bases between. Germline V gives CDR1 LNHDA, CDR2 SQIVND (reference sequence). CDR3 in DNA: TGTGCCAGTAGTAACTTCTTGATAGGGACTGGGAACTCCTACGAGCAGTACTTC. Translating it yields CASSNFLIGTGNSYEQYF.

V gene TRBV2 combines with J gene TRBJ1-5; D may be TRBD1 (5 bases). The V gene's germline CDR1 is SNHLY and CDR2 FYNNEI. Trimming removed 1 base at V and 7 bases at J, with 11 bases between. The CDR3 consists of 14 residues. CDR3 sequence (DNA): TGTGCCAGCAGTGAAGGGGGGGTTTCGCAGCCCCAGCATTTT. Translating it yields CASSEGGVSQPQHF.

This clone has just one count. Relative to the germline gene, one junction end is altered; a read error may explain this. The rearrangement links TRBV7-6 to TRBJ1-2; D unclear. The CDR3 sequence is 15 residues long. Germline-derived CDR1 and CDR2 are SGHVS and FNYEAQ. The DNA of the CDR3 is TGTGCCAGCAGCTTCGAGCGACTAGGCCCCCCCTACAGAAACTTC. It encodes CASSFERLGPPYRNF.

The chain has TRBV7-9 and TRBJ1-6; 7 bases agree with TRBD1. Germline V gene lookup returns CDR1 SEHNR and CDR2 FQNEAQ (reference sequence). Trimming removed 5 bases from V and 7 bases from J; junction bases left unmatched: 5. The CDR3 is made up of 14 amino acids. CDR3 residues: CASSIQGENSPLHF. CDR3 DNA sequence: TGTGCCAGCAGCATTCAGGGGGAGAATTCACCCCTCCACTTT.

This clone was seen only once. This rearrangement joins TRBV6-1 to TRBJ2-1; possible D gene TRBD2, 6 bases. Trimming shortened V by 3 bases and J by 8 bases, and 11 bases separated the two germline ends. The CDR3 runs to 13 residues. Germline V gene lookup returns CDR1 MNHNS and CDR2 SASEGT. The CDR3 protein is CASSEGGHDEQFF. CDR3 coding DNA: TGTGCCAGCAGTGAGGGGGGTCACGATGAGCAGTTCTTC.

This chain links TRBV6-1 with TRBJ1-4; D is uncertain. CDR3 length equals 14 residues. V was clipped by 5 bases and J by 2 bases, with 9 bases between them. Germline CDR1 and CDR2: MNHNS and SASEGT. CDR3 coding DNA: TGTGCCAGCAGTCCACAGTCGACTAATGAAAAACTGTTTTTT. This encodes CASSPQSTNEKLFF.

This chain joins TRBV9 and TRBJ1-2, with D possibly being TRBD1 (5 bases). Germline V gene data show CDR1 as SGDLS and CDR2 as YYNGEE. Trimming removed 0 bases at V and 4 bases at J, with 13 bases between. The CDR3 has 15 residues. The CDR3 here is CASSVVEEGSYGYTF. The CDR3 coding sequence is TGTGCCAGCAGCGTAGTAGAGGAGGGGAGCTATGGCTACACCTTC.

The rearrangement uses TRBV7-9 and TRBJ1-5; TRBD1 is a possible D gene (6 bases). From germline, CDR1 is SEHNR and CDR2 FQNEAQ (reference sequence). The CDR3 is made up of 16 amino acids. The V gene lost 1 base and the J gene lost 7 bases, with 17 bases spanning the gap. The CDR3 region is CASSLGGGATGQPQHF. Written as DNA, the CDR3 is TGTGCCAGCAGCTTAGGAGGGGGGGCAACGGGGCAGCCCCAGCATTTT.

CDR3 nucleotides: TGCAGCGTCGTGGGGCGACAGGGGGTTCTTGAGCAGTTCTTC. Translating it yields CSVVGRQGVLEQFF. V gene TRBV29-1 combines with J gene TRBJ2-1, with TRBD1 matching over 9 bases. The CDR3 consists of 14 residues. V shed 6 bases, J shed 9 bases, and the junction held 12 bases outside the gene matches. The germline CDR1 and CDR2 sequences are SQVTM and ANQGSEA.

Here the CDR3 reads CASSDTGNEKLFF. CDR3 nucleotide sequence: TGTGCCAGCAGTGATACCGGTAATGAAAAACTGTTTTTT. This rearrangement joins TRBV25-1 to TRBJ1-4, with D unresolved. This CDR3 has 13 residues. Trimming took off 3 bases at V and 4 bases at J, with 6 bases between the two ends. The germline V gene has CDR1 MGHDK and CDR2 SYGVNS.

The CDR3 sequence: CASSLSGVIEQYF. In DNA, the CDR3 is TGTGCCAGCAGTTTATCGGGGGTAATAGAGCAGTACTTC. The chain combines TRBV28 with TRBJ2-7; the D gene is possibly TRBD2 (6 bases). From germline, CDR1 is MDHEN and CDR2 SYDVKM. Trimming took 1 base from V and 7 from J, leaving 11 bases between them. The CDR3 consists of 13 residues.

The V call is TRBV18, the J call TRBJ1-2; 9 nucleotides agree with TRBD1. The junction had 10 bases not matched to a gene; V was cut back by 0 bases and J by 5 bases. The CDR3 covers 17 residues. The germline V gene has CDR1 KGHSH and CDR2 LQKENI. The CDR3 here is CASSPPAATGGGYGYTF. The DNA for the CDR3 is TGTGCCAGCTCACCACCTGCGGCGACAGGGGGTGGGTATGGCTACACCTTC.

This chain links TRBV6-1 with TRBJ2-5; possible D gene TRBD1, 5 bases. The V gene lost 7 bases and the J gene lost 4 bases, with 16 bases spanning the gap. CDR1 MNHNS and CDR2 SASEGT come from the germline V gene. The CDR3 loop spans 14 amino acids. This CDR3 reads CASKDQVGRETQYF. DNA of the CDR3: TGTGCCAGCAAGGACCAAGTGGGGCGAGAGACCCAGTACTTC.

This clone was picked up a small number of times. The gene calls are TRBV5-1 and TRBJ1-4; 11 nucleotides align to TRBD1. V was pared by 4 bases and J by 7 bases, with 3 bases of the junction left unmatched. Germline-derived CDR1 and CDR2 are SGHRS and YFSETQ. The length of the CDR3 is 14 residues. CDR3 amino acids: CASSTGTGGEKLFF. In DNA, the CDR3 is TGCGCCAGCAGCACCGGGACAGGGGGTGAAAAACTGTTTTTT.

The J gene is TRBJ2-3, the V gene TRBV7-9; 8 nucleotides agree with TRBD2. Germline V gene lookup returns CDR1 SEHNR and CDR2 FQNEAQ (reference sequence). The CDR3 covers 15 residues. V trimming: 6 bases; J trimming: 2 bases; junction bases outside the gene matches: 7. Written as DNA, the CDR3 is TGTGCCAGCAGGCGGAGGACTAGCACCACAGATACGCAGTATTTT. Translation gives CASRRRTSTTDTQYF. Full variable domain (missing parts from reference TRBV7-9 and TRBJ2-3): DTGVSQNPRHKITKRGQNVTFRCDPISEHNRLYWYRQTLGQGPEFLTYFQNEAQLEKSRLLSDRFSAERPKGSFSTLEIQRTEQGDSAMYLCASRRRTSTTDTQYFGPGTRLTVL.

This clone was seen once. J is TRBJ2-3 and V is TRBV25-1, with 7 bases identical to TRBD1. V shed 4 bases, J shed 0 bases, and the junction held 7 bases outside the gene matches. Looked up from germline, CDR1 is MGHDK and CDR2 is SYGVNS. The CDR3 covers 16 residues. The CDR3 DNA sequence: TGTGCCAGCAGTGCCCACAGGGGAAGAAGCACAGATACGCAGTATTTT. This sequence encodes CASSAHRGRSTDTQYF.

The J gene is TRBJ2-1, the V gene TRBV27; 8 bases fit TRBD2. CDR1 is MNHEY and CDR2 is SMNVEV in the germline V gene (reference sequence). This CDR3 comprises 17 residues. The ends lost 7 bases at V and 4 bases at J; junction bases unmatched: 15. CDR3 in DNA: TGTGCCAGCACACCCCTGTGGCATAGCGGGATGTACAATGAGCAGTTCTTC. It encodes CASTPLWHSGMYNEQFF.

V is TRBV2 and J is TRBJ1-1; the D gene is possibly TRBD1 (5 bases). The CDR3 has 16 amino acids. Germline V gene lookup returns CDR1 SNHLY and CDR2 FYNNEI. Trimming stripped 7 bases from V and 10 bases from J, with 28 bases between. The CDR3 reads CASISYAPTGLKGAFF. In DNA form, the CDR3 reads TGTGCCAGCATCTCTTACGCCCCAACAGGCTTGAAGGGAGCTTTCTTT.

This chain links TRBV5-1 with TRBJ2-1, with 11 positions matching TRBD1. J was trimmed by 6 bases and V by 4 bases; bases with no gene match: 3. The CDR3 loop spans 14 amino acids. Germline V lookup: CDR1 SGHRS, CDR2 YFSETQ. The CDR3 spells CASSLGQGVNEQFF. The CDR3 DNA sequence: TGCGCCAGCAGCCTGGGACAGGGGGTCAATGAGCAGTTCTTC. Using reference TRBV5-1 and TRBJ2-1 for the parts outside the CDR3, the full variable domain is KAGVTQTPRYLIKTRGQQVTLSCSPISGHRSVSWYQQTPGQGLQFLFEYFSETQRNKGNFPGRFSGRQFSNSRSEMNVSTLELGDSALYLCASSLGQGVNEQFFGPGTRLTVL.

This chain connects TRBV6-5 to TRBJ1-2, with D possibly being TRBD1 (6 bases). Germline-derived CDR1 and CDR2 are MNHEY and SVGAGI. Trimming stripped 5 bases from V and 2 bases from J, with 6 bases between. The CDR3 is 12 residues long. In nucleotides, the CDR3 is TGTGCCAGCAGTACAGGGAACTATGGCTACACCTTC. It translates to CASSTGNYGYTF.

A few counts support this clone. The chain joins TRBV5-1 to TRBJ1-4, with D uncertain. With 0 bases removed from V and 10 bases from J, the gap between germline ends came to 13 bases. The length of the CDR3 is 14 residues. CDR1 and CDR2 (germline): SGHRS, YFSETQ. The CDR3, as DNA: TGCGCCAGCAGCTTGGGGCGAGCGGAGGGAAAACTGTTTTTT. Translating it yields CASSLGRAEGKLFF.

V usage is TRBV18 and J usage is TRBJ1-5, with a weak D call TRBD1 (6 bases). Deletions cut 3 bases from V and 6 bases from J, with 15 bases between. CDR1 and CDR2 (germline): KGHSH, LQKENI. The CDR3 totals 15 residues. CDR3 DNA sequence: TGTGCCAGCTCACCGCAGGGGAGTGTAAGTCAGCCCCAGCATTTT. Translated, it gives CASSPQGSVSQPQHF.

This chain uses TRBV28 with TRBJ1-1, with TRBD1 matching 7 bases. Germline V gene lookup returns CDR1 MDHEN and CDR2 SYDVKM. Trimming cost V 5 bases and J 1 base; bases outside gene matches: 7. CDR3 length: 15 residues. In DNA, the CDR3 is TGTGCCAGCAGTCTACAGGGGCTGGGGAACACTGAAGCTTTCTTT. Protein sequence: CASSLQGLGNTEAFF. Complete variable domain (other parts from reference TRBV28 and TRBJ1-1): DVKVTQSSRYLVKRTGEKVFLECVQDMDHENMFWYRQDPGLGLRLIYFSYDVKMKEKGDIPEGYSVSREKKERFSLILESASTNQTSMYLCASSLQGLGNTEAFFGQGTRLTVV.

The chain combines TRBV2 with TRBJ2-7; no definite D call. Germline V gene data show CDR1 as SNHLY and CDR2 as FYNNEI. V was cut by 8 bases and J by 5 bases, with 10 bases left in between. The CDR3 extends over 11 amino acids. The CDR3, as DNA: TGTGCCAGCTTAAACGTAGACGAGCAGTACTTC. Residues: CASLNVDEQYF.

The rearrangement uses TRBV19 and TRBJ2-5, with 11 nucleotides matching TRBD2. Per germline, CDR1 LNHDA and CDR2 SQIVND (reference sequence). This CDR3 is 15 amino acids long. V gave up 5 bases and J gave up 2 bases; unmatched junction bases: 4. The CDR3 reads CASSALAGGQETQYF. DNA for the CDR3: TGTGCCAGTAGTGCTCTAGCGGGAGGTCAAGAGACCCAGTACTTC. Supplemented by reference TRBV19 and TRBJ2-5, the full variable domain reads DGGITQSPKYLFRKEGQNVTLSCEQNLNHDAMYWYRQDPGQGLRLIYYSQIVNDFQKGDIAEGYSVSREKKESFPLTVTSAQKNPTAFYLCASSALAGGQETQYFGPGTRLLVL.

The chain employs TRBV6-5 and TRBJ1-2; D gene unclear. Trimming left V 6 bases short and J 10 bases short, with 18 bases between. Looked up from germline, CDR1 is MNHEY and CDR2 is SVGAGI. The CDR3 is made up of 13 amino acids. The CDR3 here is CASRRDTDRTYTF. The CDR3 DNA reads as TGTGCCAGCAGGCGGGATACCGATCGGACCTACACCTTC.

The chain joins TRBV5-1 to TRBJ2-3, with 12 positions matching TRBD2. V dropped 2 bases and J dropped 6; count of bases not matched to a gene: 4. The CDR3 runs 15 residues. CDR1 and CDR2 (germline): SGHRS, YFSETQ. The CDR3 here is CASSFTSGRSDTQYF. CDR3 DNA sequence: TGCGCCAGCAGCTTCACTAGCGGGAGGTCGGATACGCAGTATTTT.

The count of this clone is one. The CDR3 DNA follows: TGTGCCACGAGGGGGCCACAAGAGACCCAGTACTTC. Protein sequence: CATRGPQETQYF. The chain links TRBV6-5 to TRBJ2-5; 7 positions agree with TRBD1. Losses at the gene ends were 10 bases for V and 2 bases for J; bases not matched to a gene: 4. The germline gives CDR1 MNHEY, CDR2 SVGAGI. The length of the CDR3 is 12 residues.